These 17 T cell receptor beta chains originate from one sample sequenced in a study of T cell responses to AZD1222 COVID-19 vaccine (dated by TCRdb to about 2021). What this sample's time point label stands for: baseline before first vaccination. Library construction relied on the immunoSEQ multiplex PCR assay. The immuneACCESS repertoire file appears here via TCRdb, limited to in-frame rearrangements. These files lack a portion of the clones; in checked studies, under half of the deficit traces to unresolved V genes, and the cause of the others is not known. The sample has approximately 190,000 clones on record, roughly 93% of them singletons. The ten top clones hold more than 0.75% of the sample. The material sequenced was peripheral blood, taken on day 0 of AZD1222 vaccination. The receptors originated from an adult in good health.

CDR3 nucleotide sequence: TGTGCCAGCAGAAGTTTCCAAGAGACCCAGTACTTC. This gives the protein CASRSFQETQYF. The rearrangement links TRBV28 to TRBJ2-5; D unclear. The V end was cut by 6 bases, the J end by 1 base, with 6 bases between. This CDR3 contains 12 residues. CDR1 MDHEN and CDR2 SYDVKM come from the germline V gene.

The chain carries TRBV13 and TRBJ2-1, with D hard to call. V lost 6 bases to trimming and J lost 4 bases, with 4 bases between them. This CDR3 has 11 residues. Germline assignment: CDR1 PRHDT and CDR2 FYEKMQ (reference sequence). In DNA form, the CDR3 reads TGTGCCAGCAGGCAATACAATGAGCAGTTCTTC. Its protein product is CASRQYNEQFF.

V is TRBV9 and J is TRBJ1-5; 7 bases line up with TRBD1. Germline assignment: CDR1 SGDLS and CDR2 YYNGEE. J was trimmed by 3 bases and V by 2 bases; bases with no gene match: 5. This CDR3 spans 15 amino acids. The CDR3 loop is CASSVDTGVNQPQHF. In DNA form, the CDR3 reads TGTGCCAGCAGCGTTGATACAGGGGTCAATCAGCCCCAGCATTTT.

The gene calls are TRBV6-5 and TRBJ1-1; 7 bases map to TRBD1. Per the germline V gene, CDR1 is MNHEY and CDR2 is SVGAGI. J was trimmed by 4 bases and V by 6 bases; bases with no gene match: 5. CDR3 length: 13 residues. CDR3 sequence reads: CASRDRAATEAFF. The CDR3 nucleotides are TGTGCCAGCAGAGACAGGGCTGCCACTGAAGCTTTCTTT.

This chain links TRBV6-5 with TRBJ2-7, with TRBD1 identical over 8 bases. In germline, CDR1 is MNHEY, CDR2 SVGAGI. The J segment lost 2 bases and the V segment lost 5 bases, leaving 8 bases of the junction unmatched. This CDR3 is built from 15 residues. The CDR3 nucleotides read TGTGCCAGCAGTCCAGCCGGACAGGGCACCTACGAGCAGTACTTC. Protein: CASSPAGQGTYEQYF.

The chain carries TRBV27 and TRBJ1-3, with unresolved D. V shed 0 bases and J shed 0 bases, with 3 bases lying between them. Germline-derived CDR1 and CDR2 are MNHEY and SMNVEV (reference sequence). The CDR3 contains 14 residues. The CDR3 reads CASSLSVSGNTIYF. DNA for the CDR3: TGTGCCAGCAGTTTATCCGTCTCTGGAAACACCATATATTTT.

The V and J genes are TRBV19 and TRBJ2-3, with a possible D match to TRBD1 (6 bases). The CDR3 sequence is 16 residues long. V was shortened by 4 bases and J by 5 bases, with 19 bases between the two germline ends. The germline gives CDR1 LNHDA, CDR2 SQIVND (reference sequence). The CDR3 loop is CASSTRQVQPQDTQYF. In DNA form, the CDR3 reads TGTGCCAGTAGTACCCGACAGGTCCAACCACAAGATACGCAGTATTTT.

The gene calls are TRBV6-2 or TRBV6-3 and TRBJ2-3; 9 positions agree with TRBD2. The V and J ends lost 5 bases and 2 bases, in that order; junction bases with no gene match: 8. Germline V gene sequence: CDR1 MNHEY, CDR2 SVGEGT. The CDR3 is 16 residues long. The CDR3 loop is CASSQPGLADTDTQYF. The CDR3 region has the DNA TGTGCCAGCAGTCAACCGGGACTAGCAGACACAGATACGCAGTATTTT.

This clone was seen just once. J is TRBJ2-4 and V is TRBV7-2; 7 positions match TRBD1. This CDR3 comprises 16 residues. The V segment lost 4 bases and the J segment 5 bases; nucleotides outside the gene matches: 11. Germline V lookup: CDR1 SGHTA, CDR2 FQGNSA. CDR3 nucleotides: TGTGCCAGCAGCTCCAACAGGGGCCGGAACGAAAACATTCAGTACTTC. Its protein product is CASSSNRGRNENIQYF.

V and J are TRBV9 and TRBJ2-3; TRBD1 might be the D (5 bases). The length of the CDR3 is 15 residues. From germline, CDR1 is SGDLS and CDR2 YYNGEE. Between the trimmed V and J ends, which lost 5 bases and 0 bases, there was a span of 13 bases. CDR3 residues: CASRGPGPSTDTQYF. DNA for the CDR3: TGTGCCAGCAGGGGGCCAGGGCCCAGCACAGATACGCAGTATTTT.

The chain combines TRBV2 with TRBJ1-1, with TRBD1 identical over 8 bases. Germline V CDR1 and CDR2: SNHLY, FYNNEI. There are 14 residues in the CDR3. V gave up 7 bases and J gave up 1 base; unmatched junction bases: 5. CDR3 amino acids: CASILQGGNTEAFF. DNA for the CDR3: TGTGCCAGCATTCTACAGGGGGGGAACACTGAAGCTTTCTTT.

CDR3 residues: CASSLLAAGGSYNEQFF. The CDR3 nucleotides read TGTGCCAGCAGCTTACTGGCCGCGGGGGGGTCCTACAATGAGCAGTTCTTC. The chain employs TRBV7-6 and TRBJ2-1; 9 nucleotides match TRBD2. Germline V gene data show CDR1 as SGHVS and CDR2 as FNYEAQ. This CDR3 contains 17 residues. The V segment lost 2 bases and the J segment 1 base; nucleotides outside the gene matches: 6.

This clone was picked up many times. The V and J genes are TRBV7-9 and TRBJ1-1; 7 bases are a match to TRBD1. CDR1 is SEHNR and CDR2 is FQNEAQ in the germline V gene (reference sequence). V was clipped by 5 bases and J by 4 bases; unmatched bases: 10. The CDR3 is made up of 15 amino acids. The CDR3 nucleotides read TGTGCCAGCAGCGGGAGGACAGGTCCCACCACTGAAGCTTTCTTT. Protein product: CASSGRTGPTTEAFF.

Only one count was recorded for this clone. Within the sample, other DNA sequences also encode this same CDR3. This chain uses TRBV7-9 with TRBJ1-1; the D is unclear. The V and J ends lost 0 bases and 1 base respectively, with 9 bases between them. Germline CDR1 SEHNR, CDR2 FQNEAQ (reference sequence). The CDR3 contains 15 residues. The DNA of the CDR3 is TGTGCCAGCAGCTTAGCGGGTGGGTCGAACACTGAAGCTTTCTTT. It is translated as CASSLAGGSNTEAFF.

The chain is built from TRBV5-5 and TRBJ2-7; the D gene could be TRBD1 or TRBD2 (5 bases each). CDR1 is SGHKS and CDR2 is YYEKEE in the germline V gene (reference sequence). The V end lost 1 base, the J end lost 4 bases, and 15 bases lay between the germline ends. This CDR3 spans 15 amino acids. This CDR3 reads CASSLLGEQSYEQYF. Written as DNA, the CDR3 is TGTGCCAGCAGCTTGTTGGGGGAGCAGTCGTACGAGCAGTACTTC.

The chain links TRBV11-2 to TRBJ2-1, with D possibly TRBD1 on 6 matching bases. The germline gives CDR1 SGHAT, CDR2 FQNNGV. The length of the CDR3 is 13 residues. V was cut by 5 bases and J by 3 bases, with 8 bases left in between. The CDR3 loop reads CASSQTGYNEQFF. DNA for the CDR3: TGTGCCAGCAGCCAGACAGGCTACAATGAGCAGTTCTTC.

V and J are TRBV10-3 and TRBJ2-1, with 9 nucleotides matching TRBD2. Per germline, CDR1 ENHRY and CDR2 SYGVKD. The ends lost 6 bases at V and 7 bases at J; junction bases unmatched: 4. This CDR3 spans 13 amino acids. Here the CDR3 reads CAIRRGRGNEQFF. The CDR3 nucleotides read TGTGCCATCAGGCGCGGGAGGGGTAATGAGCAGTTCTTC.